This TCR beta chain was captured by sequencing in a study of tumor and adjacent non-tumor tissue in lung cancer. There are many counts of this clonotype. A modified ARM-PCR protocol with three rounds of nested PCR amplified TCRbeta. TCRdb redid the calling of the multiplex PCR reads with MiXCR, one entry per CDR3 protein. The sample has around 200,000 distinct CDR3 sequences, less than 80% seen once. The template was RNA from unsorted bulk tissue. V shed 2 bases, J shed 5 bases, and the junction held 7 bases outside the gene matches. The germline V gene encodes CDR1 MNHNY and CDR2 SVGAGI (reference sequence). CDR3 length: 16 residues.

The sequenced material came from lung tumor tissue. The chain carries TRBV6-6 and TRBJ2-5; 11 positions match TRBD2. The TCR was taken from a man aged 60-69 years with non-small cell lung cancer. CDR3 loop: CASSYGTSGPPETQYF. CDR3 coding DNA: TGTGCCAGCAGTTACGGGACTAGCGGCCCGCCGGAGACCCAGTACTTC.